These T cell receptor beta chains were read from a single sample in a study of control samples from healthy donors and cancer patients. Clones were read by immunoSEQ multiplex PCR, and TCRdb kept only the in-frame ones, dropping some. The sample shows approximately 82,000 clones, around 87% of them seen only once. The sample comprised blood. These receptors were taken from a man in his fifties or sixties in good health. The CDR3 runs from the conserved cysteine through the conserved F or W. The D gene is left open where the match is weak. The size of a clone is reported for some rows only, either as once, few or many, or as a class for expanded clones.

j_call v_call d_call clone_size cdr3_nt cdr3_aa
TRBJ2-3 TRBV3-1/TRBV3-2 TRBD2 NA TGTGCCAGCAGCCTACTTAGACAGGCCAGCGGGGGGGATACGCAGTATTTT CASSLLRQASGGDTQYF
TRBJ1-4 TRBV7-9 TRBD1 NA TGTGCCAGCAGCCATCCAGGGGGCGGGAAAGGAGAAAAACTGTTTTTT CASSHPGGGKGEKLFF
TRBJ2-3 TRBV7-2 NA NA TGTGCCAGCAGCGCCCGAGGGGGCGGGAGTCCGTATTTT CASSARGGGSPYF
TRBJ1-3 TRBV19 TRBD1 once TGTGCCAGTAGCCACGGACAGGGGGCCAACACCATATATTTT CASSHGQGANTIYF
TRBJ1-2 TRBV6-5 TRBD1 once TGTGCCAGCAGGCCGGGGACAGGCGCTAACTATGGCTACACCTTC CASRPGTGANYGYTF
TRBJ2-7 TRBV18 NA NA TGTGCCAGCTCAAGGCAGGGCCCCTACGAGCAGTACTTC CASSRQGPYEQYF
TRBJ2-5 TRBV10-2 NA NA TGCGCCAGCAGTGGAGTGGAGACCCAGTACTTC CASSGVETQYF
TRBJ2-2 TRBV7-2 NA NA TGTGCCAGCAGCTCCCGGAGCGCGAACACCGGGGAGCTGTTTTTT CASSSRSANTGELFF
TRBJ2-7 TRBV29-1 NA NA TGCAGCGTCCGACAGTCGTCCGAGCAGTACTTC CSVRQSSEQYF
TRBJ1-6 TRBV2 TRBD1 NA TGTGCCAGCAGTGAGGCGACAGGGAATTCACCCCTCCACTTT CASSEATGNSPLHF
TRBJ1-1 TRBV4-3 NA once TGCGCCAGCAGCCAACAGTTCGGGGGCACTGAAGCTTTCTTT CASSQQFGGTEAFF
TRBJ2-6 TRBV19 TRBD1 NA TGTGCCAGTAGTATAGGGGGACAGGGGTACTCTGGGGCCAACGTCCTGACTTTC CASSIGGQGYSGANVLTF
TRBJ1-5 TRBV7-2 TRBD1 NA TGTGCCAGCAGCCTTCAGACAGGGGGCGCTCAGCCCCAGCATTTT CASSLQTGGAQPQHF